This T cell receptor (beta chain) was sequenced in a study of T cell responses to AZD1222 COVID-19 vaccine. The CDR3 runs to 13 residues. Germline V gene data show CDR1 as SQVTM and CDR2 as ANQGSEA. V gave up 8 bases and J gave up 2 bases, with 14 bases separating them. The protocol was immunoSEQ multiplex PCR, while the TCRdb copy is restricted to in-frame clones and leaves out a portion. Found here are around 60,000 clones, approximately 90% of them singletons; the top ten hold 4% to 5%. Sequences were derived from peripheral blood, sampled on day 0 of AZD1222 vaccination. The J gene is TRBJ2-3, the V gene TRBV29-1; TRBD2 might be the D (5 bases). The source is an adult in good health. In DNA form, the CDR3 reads TGCAGCCTTGGGTCGGACTTCACAGATACGCAGTATTTT. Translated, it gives CSLGSDFTDTQYF.